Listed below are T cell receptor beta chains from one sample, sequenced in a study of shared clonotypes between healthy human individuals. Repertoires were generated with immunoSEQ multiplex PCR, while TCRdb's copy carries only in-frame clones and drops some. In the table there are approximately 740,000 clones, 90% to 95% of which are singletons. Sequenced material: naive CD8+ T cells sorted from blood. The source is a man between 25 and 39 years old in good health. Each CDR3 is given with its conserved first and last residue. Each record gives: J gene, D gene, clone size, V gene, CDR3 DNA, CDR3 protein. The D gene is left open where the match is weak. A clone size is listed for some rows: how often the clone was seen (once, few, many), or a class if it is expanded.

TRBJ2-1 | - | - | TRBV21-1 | TGTGCCAGCAACCCGACTAGCGGGAGGACCAATGAGCAGTTCTTC | CASNPTSGRTNEQFF
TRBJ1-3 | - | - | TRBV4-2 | TGTGCCAGCAGCCAAGGTATCTCTGGAAACACCATATATTTT | CASSQGISGNTIYF
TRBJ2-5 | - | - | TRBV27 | TGTGCCAGCAGCCCAACTACAATGGAGACCCAGTACTTC | CASSPTTMETQYF
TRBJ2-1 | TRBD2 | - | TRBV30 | TGTGCCTGGAGTGTTCGCGGGGGCAATGAGCAGTTCTTC | CAWSVRGGNEQFF
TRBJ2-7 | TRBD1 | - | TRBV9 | TGTGCCAGCAGCGGGGAGACAGGGGGCACCTACGAGCAGTACTTC | CASSGETGGTYEQYF
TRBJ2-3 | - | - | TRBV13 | TGTGCCAGCACCCTTCGGGGAAACACAGATACGCAGTATTTT | CASTLRGNTDTQYF
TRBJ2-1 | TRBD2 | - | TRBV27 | TGTGCCAGCAGCTCGGGACTAGCGAGTTCCTACAATGAGCAGTTCTTC | CASSSGLASSYNEQFF
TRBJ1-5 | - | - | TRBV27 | TGTGCCAGCAGTTTGGGAGGTGCTCAGCCCCAGCATTTT | CASSLGGAQPQHF
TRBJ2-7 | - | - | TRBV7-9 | TGTGCCAGCAGCTCCCTACAACGGAACGAGCAGTACTTC | CASSSLQRNEQYF
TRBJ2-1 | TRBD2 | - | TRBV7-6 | TGTGCCAGCAGCCCAGAACGAGCGGGAGAAGAGCAGTTCTTC | CASSPERAGEEQFF
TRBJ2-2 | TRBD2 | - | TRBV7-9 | TGTGCCAGCCGCGGGGGACTAGCGGGTAGACGCGCCGGGGAGCTGTTTTTT | CASRGGLAGRRAGELFF
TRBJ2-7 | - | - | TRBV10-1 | TGCGCCAGCAGTGGATCGGAGACAGGCCAGGGAACCTACGAGCAGTACTTC | CASSGSETGQGTYEQYF
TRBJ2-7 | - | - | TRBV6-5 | TGTGCCAGCAGTTACGGGGACTCCTGGTCCTACGAGCAGTACTTC | CASSYGDSWSYEQYF
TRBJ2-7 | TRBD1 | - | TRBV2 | TGTGCCAGCAGACTTCATGGGGGCAGGGGGTCCTACGAGCAGTACTTC | CASRLHGGRGSYEQYF
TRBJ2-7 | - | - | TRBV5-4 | TGTGCCAGCAGTTGGGGCCGGGAGCAGTACTTC | CASSWGREQYF
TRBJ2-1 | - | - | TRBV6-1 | TGTGCCAGCAGACAGGGATACAATGAGCAGTTCTTC | CASRQGYNEQFF
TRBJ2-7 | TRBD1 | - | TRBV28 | TGTGCCAGCAGTATCGGGACAGGGGACTACGAGCAGTACTTC | CASSIGTGDYEQYF
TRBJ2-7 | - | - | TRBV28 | TGTGCCAGCCTGAGGGGTTTTGGGTACGAGCAGTACTTC | CASLRGFGYEQYF
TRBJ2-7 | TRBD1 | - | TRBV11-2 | TGTGCCAGCAGCGCCCGCACAGGGGAAGAGCAGTACTTC | CASSARTGEEQYF
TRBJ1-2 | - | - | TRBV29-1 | TGCAGCGTTGAATGGCCGGGGAAAACTGATGGCTACACCTTC | CSVEWPGKTDGYTF
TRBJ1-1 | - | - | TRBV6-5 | TGTGCCAGCAGTACCTCCGTTGGGGGGCTAGAAGCTTTCTTT | CASSTSVGGLEAFF
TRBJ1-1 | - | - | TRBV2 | TGTGCCAGCAGGTCGGGAGGCACTGAAGCTTTCTTT | CASRSGGTEAFF
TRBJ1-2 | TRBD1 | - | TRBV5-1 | TGCGCCAGCAGCTTGGAAAGGAGGACAGGGGAGGGCTACACCTTC | CASSLERRTGEGYTF
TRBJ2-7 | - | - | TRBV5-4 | TGTGCCAGCAGCGCGGAGGGTTACGAGCAGTACTTC | CASSAEGYEQYF
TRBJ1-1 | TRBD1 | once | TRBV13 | TGTGCCAGCAGCTCTCGGACAGGATGGACTGAAGCTTTCTTT | CASSSRTGWTEAFF
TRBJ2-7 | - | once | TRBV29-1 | TGCAGCGTTTACCTCTCAGTGAATTACGAGCAGTACTTC | CSVYLSVNYEQYF
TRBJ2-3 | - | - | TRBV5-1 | TGCGCCAGCAGCTTGGTGTTAGCGGACTACACAGATACGCAGTATTTT | CASSLVLADYTDTQYF
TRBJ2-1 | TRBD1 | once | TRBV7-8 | TGTGCCAGCACGGAGAGGGGGCGCGATGATGAGCAGTTCTTC | CASTERGRDDEQFF
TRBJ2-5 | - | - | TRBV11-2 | TGTGCCAGCAGCTTACCGCATCAAGAGACCCAGTACTTC | CASSLPHQETQYF
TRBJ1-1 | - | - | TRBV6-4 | TGTGCCAGCAGGGGGGGAAACACTGAAGCTTTCTTT | CASRGGNTEAFF
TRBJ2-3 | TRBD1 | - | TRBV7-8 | TGTGCCAGCAGCCCTACAACACCCGGACAGGCAAGAACAGATACGCAGTATTTT | CASSPTTPGQARTDTQYF
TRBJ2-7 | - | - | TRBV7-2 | TGTGCCAGCAGCTTGGAGGGGGCCCCACAATACGAGCAGTACTTC | CASSLEGAPQYEQYF
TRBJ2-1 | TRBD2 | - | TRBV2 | TGTGCCAGCATTCTCCTAGCGGGACGAAACAATGAGCAGTTCTTC | CASILLAGRNNEQFF
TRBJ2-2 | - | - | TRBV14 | TGTGCCAGCAGCCAAGAGTTGTCCGGGGCGCTCACCGGGGAGCTGTTTTTT | CASSQELSGALTGELFF
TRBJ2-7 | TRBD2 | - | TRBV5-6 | TGTGCCAGCAGCTCAAAGAGTCCGGGACTAGCTTCCTACGAGCAGTACTTC | CASSSKSPGLASYEQYF
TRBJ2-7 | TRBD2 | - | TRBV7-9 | TGTGCCAGCAGCGCGGCTAGCGGGGGCGAGCAGTACTTC | CASSAASGGEQYF
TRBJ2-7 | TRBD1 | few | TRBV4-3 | TGCGCCAGCAGCCACTTCGTGGGACAGGGGGCAGAGGAGCAGTACTTC | CASSHFVGQGAEEQYF
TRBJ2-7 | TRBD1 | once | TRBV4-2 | TGTGCCAGCAGTGGCAGGGGGACCCTAAAGGAGCAGTACTTC | CASSGRGTLKEQYF
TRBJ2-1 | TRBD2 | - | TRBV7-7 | TGTGCTAGCAGCTTATCCGGCGGGAGGAATGGTAATGAGCAGTTCTTC | CASSLSGGRNGNEQFF
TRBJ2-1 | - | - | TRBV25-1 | TGTGCCAGCAGTCCAGGGTACAATGAGCAGTTCTTC | CASSPGYNEQFF
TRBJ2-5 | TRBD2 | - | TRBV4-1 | TGCGCCAGCAGCCAAGATTATCTAGCGGGACTTAACCAAGAGACCCAGTACTTC | CASSQDYLAGLNQETQYF
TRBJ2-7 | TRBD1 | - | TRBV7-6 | TGTGCCAGCAGCTTAGGTGCAGGGGGCTACGAGCAGTACTTC | CASSLGAGGYEQYF
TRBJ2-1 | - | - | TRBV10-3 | TGTGCCATCAGGACCGGGAGTCCCAATGAGCAGTTCTTC | CAIRTGSPNEQFF